The 18 T cell receptor beta chains below were found in one sample sequenced in a study of T cell changes during pregnancy in multiple sclerosis (dated by TCRdb to the late 2010s). Receptor libraries were prepared by the immunoSEQ multiplex PCR assay. TCRdb carries this immuneACCESS record with in-frame sequences only. Its versions omit some clonotypes, under half of them owing to an unresolved V gene in the studies checked, with the rest unexplained. The table for this sample lists some 60,000 clones; 92% of them were counted only once. 2.8% of the sample lies in the top ten. The sequencing here drew on peripheral blood, taken in the third trimester of pregnancy. These receptors all stem from a female donor in good health, enrolled as a control in a pregnancy study.

V gene TRBV7-9 combines with J gene TRBJ2-7; the D is unclear. CDR3 length: 17 amino acids. V was trimmed by 1 base and J by 3 bases, leaving 19 bases between them. The germline gives CDR1 SEHNR, CDR2 FQNEAQ (reference sequence). The CDR3: CASSLVSSQSFLYEQYF. Here the CDR3 DNA reads TGTGCCAGCAGCTTAGTTAGCAGTCAGTCCTTCCTCTACGAGCAGTACTTC.

The J gene is TRBJ2-5, the V gene TRBV7-9; D is unresolved. Between the trimmed V and J ends, which lost 1 base and 1 base, there was a span of 4 bases. The CDR3 has 13 residues. From germline, CDR1 is SEHNR and CDR2 FQNEAQ (reference sequence). CDR3 amino acids: CASSLGSQETQYF. In nucleotides, the CDR3 is TGTGCCAGCAGCTTAGGCAGCCAAGAGACCCAGTACTTC.

The chain carries TRBV19 and TRBJ1-4; TRBD1 might be the D (6 bases). Germline V gene sequence: CDR1 LNHDA, CDR2 SQIVND (reference sequence). This CDR3 has 18 residues. The V and J ends lost 3 bases and 8 bases respectively, with 25 bases between them. CDR3 sequence: CASSISLSGVPPDEKLFF. Written as DNA, the CDR3 is TGTGCCAGTAGTATCTCACTTTCAGGGGTCCCACCGGACGAAAAACTGTTTTTT.

The CDR3 is CASSPGPGVEQYF. The CDR3 bases are TGTGCCAGCTCACCAGGTCCAGGGGTAGAGCAGTACTTC. The chain employs TRBV18 and TRBJ2-7; TRBD1 might be the D (6 bases). The CDR3 runs to 13 residues. Germline V lookup: CDR1 KGHSH, CDR2 LQKENI. Deletions cut 2 bases from V and 7 bases from J, with 12 bases between.

This clone was counted a few times. The chain is built from TRBV7-9 and TRBJ2-3; D is possibly TRBD2 (6 bases). Germline V gene data show CDR1 as SEHNR and CDR2 as FQNEAQ (reference sequence). V was cut by 5 bases and J by 3 bases, with 15 bases left in between. This CDR3 region has 15 residues. The CDR3 region is CASSPPGGVTDTQYF. CDR3 in DNA: TGTGCCAGCAGCCCCCCCGGAGGGGTAACAGATACGCAGTATTTT.

The V and J genes are TRBV2 and TRBJ2-1, with 14 bases identical to TRBD2. The CDR3 covers 14 residues. Germline V gene sequence: CDR1 SNHLY, CDR2 FYNNEI. The V gene end was trimmed by 7 bases and the J gene end by 13 bases; junction bases not matched to a gene: 9. The CDR3, as DNA: TGTGCCAGCACCATGGGACTAGCGGGAGAAGGCCAGTTCTTC. It specifies CASTMGLAGEGQFF.

This clone occurred a few times. The V and J genes are TRBV4-2 and TRBJ1-3, with D unclear. The V end lost 10 bases, the J end lost 7 bases, and 20 bases lay between the germline ends. The CDR3 totals 14 residues. Looked up from germline, CDR1 is LGHNA and CDR2 is YNFKEQ. CDR3 nucleotide sequence: TGTGCCACCCCCGGGAGGCAGCAGAGGAACACCATATATTTT. It encodes CATPGRQQRNTIYF.

The chain couples TRBV7-2 to TRBJ1-2; the D is unclear. V was cut by 3 bases and J by 5 bases, with 13 bases left in between. The CDR3 contains 14 residues. Germline V CDR1 and CDR2: SGHTA, FQGNSA. The CDR3, as DNA: TGTGCCAGCAGCTTTGGAGCGGAGCAGTATGGCTACACCTTC. As protein: CASSFGAEQYGYTF.

J is TRBJ1-1 and V is TRBV11-2; TRBD1 might be the D (5 bases). This CDR3 has 15 residues. V lost 3 bases to trimming and J lost 0 bases, with 11 bases between them. Germline assignment: CDR1 SGHAT and CDR2 FQNNGV. The CDR3 DNA is TGTGCCAGCAGCTTTGGACACCTAATGAACACTGAAGCTTTCTTT. This translates into CASSFGHLMNTEAFF.

As concerns this clone: One junction end disagrees with the germline gene, perhaps due to a read error. Other DNA variants within this sample encode the same CDR3. The rearrangement links TRBV6-1 to TRBJ2-2, with a weak D call TRBD2 (6 bases). The CDR3 consists of 14 residues. Germline lookup yields CDR1 MNHNS and CDR2 SASEGT. CDR3 DNA: TGTGCCAGCAGTGGACTAGGGAACACTGGGGAGCTGTTTTTT. It codes for CASSGLGNTGELFF.

The chain recombines TRBV18 with TRBJ1-2; perhaps TRBD1 as D (6 bases). Germline V gene sequence: CDR1 KGHSH, CDR2 LQKENI. Trimming took 3 bases from V and 6 from J, leaving 14 bases between them. This CDR3 is built from 14 residues. The CDR3 region is CASSPTTGVDGYTF. For the CDR3, the DNA is TGTGCCAGCTCACCGACGACAGGAGTGGATGGCTACACCTTC.

Here the CDR3 DNA reads TGTGCCAGCAGCTCCCCAAGGGGGACAGCGCTCACTGGGGCCAACGTCCTGACTTTC. Translated, it gives CASSSPRGTALTGANVLTF. V is TRBV5-6 and J is TRBJ2-6, with 7 bases fitting TRBD1. Looked up from germline, CDR1 is SGHDT and CDR2 is YYEEEE. The CDR3 has 19 residues. The ends lost 3 bases at V and 2 bases at J; junction bases unmatched: 14.

The DNA of the CDR3 is TGTGCCAGCACGTTAGTGGTACGGGCCTACAATGAGCAGTTCTTC. It yields the protein CASTLVVRAYNEQFF. V usage is TRBV5-8 and J usage is TRBJ2-1; D call uncertain. Per germline, CDR1 SGHTS and CDR2 YDEGEE. V lost 6 bases, J lost 2 bases, and 15 bases lay in between. The CDR3 runs to 15 residues.

V usage is TRBV5-4 and J usage is TRBJ2-5; 8 bases fit TRBD2. From germline, CDR1 is SGHNT and CDR2 YYREEE (reference sequence). The V gene end was trimmed by 2 bases and the J gene end by 2 bases; junction bases not matched to a gene: 11. CDR3 length equals 17 residues. CDR3: CASSFTGSGALQETQYF. CDR3 nucleotides: TGTGCCAGCAGCTTCACCGGTAGCGGGGCGCTACAAGAGACCCAGTACTTC.

This chain uses TRBV19 with TRBJ1-1, with 11 bases fitting TRBD1. Germline CDR1 and CDR2: LNHDA and SQIVND (reference sequence). J gave up 1 base and V 5 bases, and 3 bases lay outside the gene matches. CDR3 size: 15 residues. CDR3 residues: CASSRTGGTNTEAFF. For the CDR3, the DNA is TGTGCCAGTAGTCGGACAGGGGGCACGAACACTGAAGCTTTCTTT.

The chain has TRBV4-1 and TRBJ2-3; 7 bases agree with TRBD2. Germline CDR1 reads MGHRA; CDR2 reads YSYEKL. V was clipped by 0 bases and J by 2 bases; unmatched bases: 8. The length of the CDR3 is 17 residues. CDR3 amino acids: CASSQEGPSGLTDTQYF. The DNA for the CDR3 is TGCGCCAGCAGCCAAGAGGGCCCTAGCGGACTCACAGATACGCAGTATTTT.

Notes on this clone: The identical CDR3 is also encoded by other nucleotide sequences in the sample. V is TRBV5-1 and J is TRBJ2-7, with D possibly being TRBD1 (6 bases). V lost 0 bases and J 3 bases, leaving 10 bases between the germline ends. The germline gives CDR1 SGHRS, CDR2 YFSETQ. This CDR3 region has 14 residues. The CDR3, as DNA: TGCGCCAGCAGCTTGGACAGAGGGGGCTACGAGCAGTACTTC. Encoded protein: CASSLDRGGYEQYF.

This chain joins TRBV6-5 and TRBJ1-6; TRBD1 is a possible D gene (5 bases). The CDR3 sequence is 15 residues long. Germline CDR1 and CDR2: MNHEY and SVGAGI. Trimming left V 2 bases short and J 9 bases short, with 14 bases between. CDR3 in DNA: TGTGCCAGCAGTTACGGTGGGGTAAGGGGTTCACCCCTCCACTTT. It is translated as CASSYGGVRGSPLHF.